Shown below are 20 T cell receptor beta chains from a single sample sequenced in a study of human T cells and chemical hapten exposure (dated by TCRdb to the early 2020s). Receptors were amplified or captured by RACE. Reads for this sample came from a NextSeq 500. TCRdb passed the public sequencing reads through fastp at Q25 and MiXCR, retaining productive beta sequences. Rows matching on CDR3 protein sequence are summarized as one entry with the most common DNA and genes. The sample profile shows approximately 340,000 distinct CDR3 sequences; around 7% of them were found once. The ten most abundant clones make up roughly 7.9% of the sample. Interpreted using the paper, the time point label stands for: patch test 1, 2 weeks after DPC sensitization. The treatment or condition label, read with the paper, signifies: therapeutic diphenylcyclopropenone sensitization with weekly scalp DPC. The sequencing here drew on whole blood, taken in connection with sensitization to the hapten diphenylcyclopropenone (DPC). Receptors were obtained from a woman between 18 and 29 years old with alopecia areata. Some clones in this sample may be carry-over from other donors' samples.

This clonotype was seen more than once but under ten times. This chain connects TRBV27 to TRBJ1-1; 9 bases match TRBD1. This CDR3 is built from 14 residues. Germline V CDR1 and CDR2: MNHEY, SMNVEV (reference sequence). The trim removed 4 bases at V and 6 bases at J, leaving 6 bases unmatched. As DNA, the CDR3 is TGTGCCAGCAGTTCACAGGGGGCCGGGGCTGAAGCTTTCTTT. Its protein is CASSSQGAGAEAFF.

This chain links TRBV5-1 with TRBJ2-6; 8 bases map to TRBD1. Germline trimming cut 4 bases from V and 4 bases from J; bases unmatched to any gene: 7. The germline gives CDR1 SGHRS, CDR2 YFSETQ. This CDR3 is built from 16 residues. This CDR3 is CASSLQGAAGANVLTF. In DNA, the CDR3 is TGCGCCAGCAGCCTGCAGGGGGCGGCAGGGGCCAACGTCCTGACTTTC.

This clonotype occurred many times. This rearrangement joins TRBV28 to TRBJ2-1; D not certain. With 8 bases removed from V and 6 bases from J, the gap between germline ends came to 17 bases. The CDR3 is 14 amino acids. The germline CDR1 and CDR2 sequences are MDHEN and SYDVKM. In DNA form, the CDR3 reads TGTGCCAGCTTATGGGGATACCAGCCCAATGAGCAGTTCTTC. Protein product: CASLWGYQPNEQFF.

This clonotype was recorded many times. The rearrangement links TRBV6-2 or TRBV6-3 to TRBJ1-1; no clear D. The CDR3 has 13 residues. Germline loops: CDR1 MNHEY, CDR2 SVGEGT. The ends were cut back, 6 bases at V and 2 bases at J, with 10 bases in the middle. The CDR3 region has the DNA TGTGCCAGCAGCCTACTTCCTAACACTGAAGCTTTCTTT. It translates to CASSLLPNTEAFF.

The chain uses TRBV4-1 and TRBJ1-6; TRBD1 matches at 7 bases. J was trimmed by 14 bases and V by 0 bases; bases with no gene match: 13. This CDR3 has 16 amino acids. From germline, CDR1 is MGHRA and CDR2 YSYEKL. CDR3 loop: CASSQEPNRGPQALHF. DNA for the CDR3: TGCGCCAGCAGCCAAGAACCCAACAGGGGCCCCCAGGCCCTCCACTTT.

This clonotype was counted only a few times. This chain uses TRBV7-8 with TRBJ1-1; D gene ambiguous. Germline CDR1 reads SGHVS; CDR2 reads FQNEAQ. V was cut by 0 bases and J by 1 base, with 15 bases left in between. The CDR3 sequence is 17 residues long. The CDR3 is CASSLARESGWNTEAFF. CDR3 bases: TGTGCCAGCAGCTTAGCGCGGGAAAGCGGCTGGAACACTGAAGCTTTCTTT.

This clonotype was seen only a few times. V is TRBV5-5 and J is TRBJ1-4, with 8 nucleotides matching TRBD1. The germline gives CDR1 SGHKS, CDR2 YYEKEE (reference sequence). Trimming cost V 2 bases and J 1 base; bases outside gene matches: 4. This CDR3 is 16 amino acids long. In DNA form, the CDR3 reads TGTGCCAGCAGCTTTGGACAGGGCTTAACTAATGAAAAACTGTTTTTT. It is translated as CASSFGQGLTNEKLFF.

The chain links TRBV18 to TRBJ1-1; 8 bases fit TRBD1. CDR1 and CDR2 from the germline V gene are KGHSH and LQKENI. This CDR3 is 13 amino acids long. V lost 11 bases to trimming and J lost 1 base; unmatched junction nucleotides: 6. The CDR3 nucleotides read TGTGCCGGAACCGGGACAGGGAACACTGAAGCTTTCTTT. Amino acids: CAGTGTGNTEAFF.

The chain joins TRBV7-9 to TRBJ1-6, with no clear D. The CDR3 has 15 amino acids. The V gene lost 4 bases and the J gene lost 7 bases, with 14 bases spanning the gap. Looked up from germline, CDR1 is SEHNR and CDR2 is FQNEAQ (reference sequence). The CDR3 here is CASSSSTQTNSPLHF. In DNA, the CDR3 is TGTGCCAGCAGCTCGAGTACCCAGACCAATTCACCCCTCCACTTT.

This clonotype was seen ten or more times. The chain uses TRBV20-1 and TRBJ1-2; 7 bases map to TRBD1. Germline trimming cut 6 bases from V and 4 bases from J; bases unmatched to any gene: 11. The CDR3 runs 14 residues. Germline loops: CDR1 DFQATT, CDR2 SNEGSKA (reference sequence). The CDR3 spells CSANMGQKIYGYTF. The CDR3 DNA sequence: TGCAGTGCAAATATGGGACAGAAAATCTATGGCTACACCTTC.

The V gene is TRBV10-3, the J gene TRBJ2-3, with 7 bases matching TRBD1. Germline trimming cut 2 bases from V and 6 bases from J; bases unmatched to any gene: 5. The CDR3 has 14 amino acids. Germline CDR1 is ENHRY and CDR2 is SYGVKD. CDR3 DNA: TGTGCCATCAGTGAGACACAGGGGCGGGATACGCAGTATTTT. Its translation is CAISETQGRDTQYF.

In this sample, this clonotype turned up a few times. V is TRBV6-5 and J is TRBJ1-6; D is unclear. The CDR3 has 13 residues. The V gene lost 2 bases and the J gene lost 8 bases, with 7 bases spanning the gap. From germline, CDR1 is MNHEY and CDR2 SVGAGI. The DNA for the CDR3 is TGTGCCAGCAGTTACGTTGGAGATTCACCCCTCCACTTT. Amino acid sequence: CASSYVGDSPLHF.

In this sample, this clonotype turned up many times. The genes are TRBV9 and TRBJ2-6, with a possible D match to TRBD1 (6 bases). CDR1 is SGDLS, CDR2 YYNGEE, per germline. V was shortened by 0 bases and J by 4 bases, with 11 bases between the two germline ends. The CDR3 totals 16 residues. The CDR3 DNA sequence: TGTGCCAGCAGCGTAGCTTGGGGGCCCGGGGCCAACGTCCTGACTTTC. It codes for CASSVAWGPGANVLTF.

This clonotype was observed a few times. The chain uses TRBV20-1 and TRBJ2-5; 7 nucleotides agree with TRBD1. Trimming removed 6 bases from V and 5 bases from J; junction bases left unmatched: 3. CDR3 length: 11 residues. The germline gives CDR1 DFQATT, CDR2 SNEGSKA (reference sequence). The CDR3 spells CSAPQGETQYF. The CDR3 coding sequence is TGCAGTGCCCCACAGGGGGAGACCCAGTACTTC.

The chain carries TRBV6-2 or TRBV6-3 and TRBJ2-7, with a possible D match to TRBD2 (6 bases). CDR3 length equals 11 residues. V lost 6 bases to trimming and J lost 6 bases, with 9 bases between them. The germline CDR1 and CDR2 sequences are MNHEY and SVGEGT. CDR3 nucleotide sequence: TGTGCCAGCAGAGTCGGGGGCGAGCAGTACTTC. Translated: CASRVGGEQYF.

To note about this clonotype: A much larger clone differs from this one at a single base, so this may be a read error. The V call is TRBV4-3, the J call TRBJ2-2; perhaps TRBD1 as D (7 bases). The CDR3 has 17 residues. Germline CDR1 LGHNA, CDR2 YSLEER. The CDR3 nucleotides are TGCGCCAGCAGCCAAGCGATGGGGACAGAGAACACCGGGGGGCTGTTTTTT. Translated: CASSQAMGTENTGGLFF.

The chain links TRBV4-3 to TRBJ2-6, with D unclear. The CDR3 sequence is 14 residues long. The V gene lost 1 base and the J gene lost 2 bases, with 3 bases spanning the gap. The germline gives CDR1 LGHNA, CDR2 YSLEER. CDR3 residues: CASSQAAGANVLTF. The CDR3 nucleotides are TGCGCCAGCAGCCAAGCTGCTGGGGCCAACGTCCTGACTTTC.

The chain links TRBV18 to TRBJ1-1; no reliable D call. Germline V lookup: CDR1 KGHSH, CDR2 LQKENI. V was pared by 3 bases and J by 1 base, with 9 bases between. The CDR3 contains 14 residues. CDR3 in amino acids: CASSPGMRNTEAFF. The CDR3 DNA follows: TGTGCCAGCTCACCCGGCATGCGGAACACTGAAGCTTTCTTT.

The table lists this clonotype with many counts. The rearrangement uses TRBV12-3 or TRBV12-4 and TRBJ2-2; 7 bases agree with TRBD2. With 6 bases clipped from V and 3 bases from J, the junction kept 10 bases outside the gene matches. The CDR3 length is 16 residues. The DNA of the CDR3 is TGTGCCAGCAGCTGGGTGGGGGGGATTGACACCGGGGAGCTGTTTTTT. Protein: CASSWVGGIDTGELFF.

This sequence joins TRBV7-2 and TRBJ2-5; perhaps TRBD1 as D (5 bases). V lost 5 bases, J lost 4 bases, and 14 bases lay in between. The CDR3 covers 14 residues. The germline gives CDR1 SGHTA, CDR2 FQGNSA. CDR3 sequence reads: CASSPWGSLETQYF. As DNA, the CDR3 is TGTGCCAGCAGCCCCTGGGGCAGTTTAGAGACCCAGTACTTC.